The 29 T cell receptor beta chains in this list originate from one sample, sequenced in a study of blood T cell repertoires in COVID-19. The table came from immunoSEQ multiplex PCR; TCRdb's copy has only in-frame clones and leaves some out. Counted here are approximately 170,000 clones, about four fifths occurring once; the ten biggest clones make up 6% to 8%. The sequencing input was peripheral blood. The source is a woman in her 70s with COVID-19, enrolled during active disease.

V usage is TRBV28 and J usage is TRBJ1-2, with D uncertain. CDR1 and CDR2 from the germline V gene are MDHEN and SYDVKM. The V end was cut by 5 bases, the J end by 4 bases, with 14 bases between. CDR3 size: 14 residues. The CDR3 is CASSPGTAPYGYTF. The CDR3 DNA is TGTGCCAGCAGTCCCGGTACAGCCCCCTATGGCTACACCTTC.

The chain uses TRBV5-4 and TRBJ1-4, with D perhaps matching TRBD1 (6 bases). The V end lost 5 bases, the J end lost 6 bases, and 11 bases lay between the germline ends. Germline V gives CDR1 SGHNT, CDR2 YYREEE (reference sequence). This CDR3 has 13 residues. The CDR3 DNA reads TGTGCCAGCAGAAAATGGACAGATGAAAAACTGTTTTTT. Its translation: CASRKWTDEKLFF.

The chain combines TRBV24-1 with TRBJ1-5; 8 bases are a match to TRBD1. Germline assignment: CDR1 KGHDR and CDR2 SFDVKD. There are 19 residues in the CDR3. The V gene end was trimmed by 2 bases and the J gene end by 0 bases; junction bases not matched to a gene: 11. CDR3: CATSDSATGALYSNQPQHF. CDR3 coding DNA: TGTGCCACCAGTGATTCCGCGACAGGGGCCCTATATAGCAATCAGCCCCAGCATTTT.

This sequence joins TRBV30 and TRBJ1-6; D is unresolved. The V and J ends lost 7 bases and 2 bases respectively, with 15 bases between them. Germline CDR1 GTSNPN, CDR2 SVGIG (reference sequence). This CDR3 has 15 residues. The CDR3 bases are TGTGCCTCGATAGGGCCGGGAGCCTATAATTCACCCCTCCACTTT. It yields the protein CASIGPGAYNSPLHF.

The chain employs TRBV5-5 and TRBJ2-7, with TRBD1 matching 7 bases. The V segment lost 4 bases and the J segment 2 bases; nucleotides outside the gene matches: 6. Germline CDR1 is SGHKS and CDR2 is YYEKEE (reference sequence). The length of the CDR3 is 14 residues. The CDR3 sequence is CASSKTGDAYEQYF. The CDR3 bases are TGTGCCAGCAGCAAAACAGGGGACGCCTACGAGCAGTACTTC.

The DNA for the CDR3 is TGTGCCAGCAGCCGTTGGACTAGCGGCACAGATACGCAGTATTTT. Residues: CASSRWTSGTDTQYF. The chain is built from TRBV7-2 and TRBJ2-3; 9 bases map to TRBD2. Trimming at V came to 5 bases and at J to 1 base, leaving 4 bases not matched to a gene. The CDR3 consists of 15 residues. The germline V gene has CDR1 SGHTA and CDR2 FQGNSA.

The V gene is TRBV5-1, the J gene TRBJ2-5, with 10 bases matching TRBD2. This CDR3 contains 14 residues. Per the germline V gene, CDR1 is SGHRS and CDR2 is YFSETQ. The ends lost 9 bases at V and 5 bases at J; junction bases unmatched: 10. CDR3 DNA: TGCGCCACGAGCCTAGCGGGAGACGTTGAGACCCAGTACTTC. Translated: CATSLAGDVETQYF. Variable domain in full (rest from reference TRBV5-1 and TRBJ2-5): KAGVTQTPRYLIKTRGQQVTLSCSPISGHRSVSWYQQTPGQGLQFLFEYFSETQRNKGNFPGRFSGRQFSNSRSEMNVSTLELGDSALYLCATSLAGDVETQYFGPGTRLLVL.

This rearrangement joins TRBV5-1 to TRBJ2-2; D is possibly TRBD1 (5 bases). Germline loops: CDR1 SGHRS, CDR2 YFSETQ. V lost 4 bases, J lost 1 base, and 11 bases lay in between. The CDR3 loop spans 15 amino acids. The DNA of the CDR3 is TGCGCCAGCAGCCACGCAAGGGGGAACACCGGGGAGCTGTTTTTT. Translation: CASSHARGNTGELFF.

The rearrangement joins TRBV6-1 to TRBJ1-2; 7 nucleotides align to TRBD1. V lost 4 bases to trimming and J lost 1 base; unmatched junction nucleotides: 9. This CDR3 region has 16 residues. The V gene's germline CDR1 is MNHNS and CDR2 SASEGT. CDR3 nucleotides: TGTGCCAGCAGTGCGGAAGGGACAGCATATAACTATGGCTACACCTTC. It encodes CASSAEGTAYNYGYTF.

This chain links TRBV28 with TRBJ1-3; D uncertain. Between the trimmed V and J ends, which lost 8 bases and 2 bases, there was a span of 16 bases. The CDR3 is made up of 15 amino acids. Germline CDR1 is MDHEN and CDR2 is SYDVKM. CDR3 sequence reads: CASGLTPSAGNTIYF. The CDR3, as DNA: TGTGCCAGCGGATTGACACCTTCGGCTGGAAACACCATATATTTT.

This sequence joins TRBV7-2 and TRBJ1-5, with D unclear. Looked up from germline, CDR1 is SGHTA and CDR2 is FQGNSA. Trimming removed 1 base from V and 4 bases from J, with 11 bases in between. This CDR3 has 15 amino acids. CDR3 protein: CASSLGRTPNQPQHF. CDR3 DNA sequence: TGTGCCAGCAGCTTAGGACGGACTCCTAATCAGCCCCAGCATTTT.

Worth noting for this clone: This same CDR3 is encoded by further DNA sequences in the sample. V and J are TRBV28 and TRBJ1-5, with D hard to call. Germline V gives CDR1 MDHEN, CDR2 SYDVKM. With 5 bases removed from V and 3 bases from J, the gap between germline ends came to 5 bases. CDR3 size: 12 residues. In DNA, the CDR3 is TGTGCCAGCAGTCTAATCAATCAGCCCCAGCATTTT. It encodes CASSLINQPQHF.

V and J are TRBV5-1 and TRBJ2-4; 8 bases are shared with TRBD1. This CDR3 comprises 15 residues. Germline V gives CDR1 SGHRS, CDR2 YFSETQ. V dropped 2 bases and J dropped 6; count of bases not matched to a gene: 7. The CDR3: CASSFQAGGANIQYF. The CDR3 nucleotides read TGCGCCAGCAGCTTTCAGGCAGGGGGCGCAAACATTCAGTACTTC.

The chain employs TRBV18 and TRBJ2-3; 12 bases are shared with TRBD2. Germline assignment: CDR1 KGHSH and CDR2 LQKENI. Trimming cost V 6 bases and J 5 bases; bases outside gene matches: 15. This CDR3 comprises 18 residues. As DNA, the CDR3 is TGTGCCAGCTCCCCTTCCTCAGCAGGACTAGCGGGACAAGATACGCAGTATTTT. Protein: CASSPSSAGLAGQDTQYF.

This sequence joins TRBV20-1 and TRBJ2-2, with 8 bases aligning to TRBD1. In germline, CDR1 is DFQATT, CDR2 SNEGSKA (reference sequence). The CDR3 sequence is 15 residues long. V gave up 3 bases and J gave up 7 bases; unmatched junction bases: 10. The CDR3 bases are TGCAGTGCTAGTCGGACAGGGAACTTGGGCGGGGAGCTGTTTTTT. Translating it yields CSASRTGNLGGELFF.

For the CDR3, the DNA is TGCAGCGCCCGGGGACCTTCGGGGGGAACTACCTACGAGCAGTACTTC. It encodes CSARGPSGGTTYEQYF. V usage is TRBV29-1 and J usage is TRBJ2-7; 7 bases are shared with TRBD2. With V trimmed by 7 bases and J by 2 bases, 17 bases remained unmatched. In germline, CDR1 is SQVTM, CDR2 ANQGSEA. This CDR3 comprises 16 residues.

This chain links TRBV28 with TRBJ1-3, with a tentative D call TRBD1 (5 bases). Germline V gene lookup returns CDR1 MDHEN and CDR2 SYDVKM. V was shortened by 6 bases and J by 2 bases, with 14 bases between the two germline ends. The CDR3 contains 15 residues. CDR3 sequence reads: CASRSVGGTGNTIYF. In nucleotides, the CDR3 is TGTGCCAGCAGATCAGTCGGGGGTACTGGAAACACCATATATTTT.

This clone was observed a few times. The chain is built from TRBV6-5 and TRBJ1-2; 7 nucleotides agree with TRBD1. Germline values: CDR1 MNHEY, CDR2 SVGAGI. V trimming: 3 bases; J trimming: 4 bases; junction bases outside the gene matches: 11. This CDR3 is built from 16 residues. The CDR3 nucleotides read TGTGCCAGCAGTTATATCGTAGGGACAGAATCCTATGGCTACACCTTC. The encoded protein is CASSYIVGTESYGYTF.

The chain has TRBV4-3 and TRBJ1-6; no definite D call. Per the germline V gene, CDR1 is LGHNA and CDR2 is YSLEER. The V end was cut by 0 bases, the J end by 5 bases, with 11 bases between. CDR3 size: 16 residues. DNA of the CDR3: TGCGCCAGCAGCCAAGAGGCCCTTCTTAATAATTCACCCCTCCACTTT. As protein: CASSQEALLNNSPLHF.

The chain has TRBV6-5 and TRBJ2-7, with 9 bases that match TRBD2. CDR1 and CDR2 (germline): MNHEY, SVGAGI. The J segment lost 3 bases and the V segment lost 6 bases, leaving 9 bases of the junction unmatched. The CDR3 runs to 15 residues. The CDR3 reads CASRTSRGGGYEQYF. The CDR3 nucleotides are TGTGCCAGCAGAACCTCCCGCGGGGGGGGCTACGAGCAGTACTTC.

V gene TRBV29-1 combines with J gene TRBJ2-5; TRBD1 is a possible D gene (6 bases). V was cut by 8 bases and J by 1 base, with 14 bases left in between. Germline V gene data show CDR1 as SQVTM and CDR2 as ANQGSEA. The length of the CDR3 is 13 residues. The CDR3, as DNA: TGCAGCTCTCTTAGGGGGATCCAAGAGACCCAGTACTTC. Protein: CSSLRGIQETQYF.

The chain couples TRBV28 to TRBJ1-2; D call uncertain. The CDR3 extends over 15 amino acids. The germline CDR1 and CDR2 sequences are MDHEN and SYDVKM. The V and J ends lost 5 bases and 0 bases respectively, with 13 bases between them. CDR3 sequence: CASSLPTVANYGYTF. The CDR3 nucleotides read TGTGCCAGCAGTCTACCCACCGTGGCTAACTATGGCTACACCTTC.

The sample holds a few counts of this clone. This chain connects TRBV30 to TRBJ2-1; 7 bases map to TRBD2. Trimming at V came to 4 bases and at J to 1 base, leaving 4 bases not matched to a gene. Looked up from germline, CDR1 is GTSNPN and CDR2 is SVGIG (reference sequence). This CDR3 has 14 residues. The CDR3 DNA is TGTGCCTGGAACGGGAGGAGGTCCTACAATGAGCAGTTCTTC. This encodes CAWNGRRSYNEQFF.

The chain links TRBV9 to TRBJ2-7, with 10 bases that match TRBD2. The length of the CDR3 is 16 residues. CDR1 and CDR2 (germline): SGDLS, YYNGEE. After removal of 5 bases from V and 0 bases from J, the junction contained 8 bases not matched to a gene. In DNA, the CDR3 is TGTGCCAGCAGTGGGCCGGTAGCGGGAGGCTCCTACGAGCAGTACTTC. Its translation: CASSGPVAGGSYEQYF.

The chain joins TRBV19 to TRBJ2-1; TRBD2 agrees at 9 bases. This CDR3 is built from 21 residues. Trimming at V came to 0 bases and at J to 0 bases, leaving 15 bases not matched to a gene. From germline, CDR1 is LNHDA and CDR2 SQIVND (reference sequence). The CDR3 region has the DNA TGTGCCAGTAGTATAGATCGGGCGGTAGCGGGAGCGAAAGGCTCCTACAATGAGCAGTTCTTC. Encoded protein: CASSIDRAVAGAKGSYNEQFF. The entire variable domain, with the rest obtained from reference TRBV19 and TRBJ2-1, is as follows: DGGITQSPKYLFRKEGQNVTLSCEQNLNHDAMYWYRQDPGQGLRLIYYSQIVNDFQKGDIAEGYSVSREKKESFPLTVTSAQKNPTAFYLCASSIDRAVAGAKGSYNEQFFGPGTRLTVL.

The rearrangement joins TRBV27 to TRBJ1-2, with a weak D call TRBD1 (5 bases). From germline, CDR1 is MNHEY and CDR2 SMNVEV (reference sequence). This CDR3 is built from 12 residues. Trimming took 2 bases from V and 8 from J, leaving 9 bases between them. The CDR3 is CASSLRGSGYTF. The CDR3 DNA is TGTGCCAGCAGTTTAAGGGGTAGCGGCTACACCTTC.

The V gene is TRBV9, the J gene TRBJ1-1; the match to TRBD1 covers 7 bases. The length of the CDR3 is 14 residues. Germline values: CDR1 SGDLS, CDR2 YYNGEE. V lost 0 bases, J lost 5 bases, and 4 bases stayed unmatched. CDR3 in DNA: TGTGCCAGCAGCGTAGAGGGGGCTAGGACTGAAGCTTTCTTT. Encoded protein: CASSVEGARTEAFF.

V and J are TRBV6-2 or TRBV6-3 and TRBJ2-7, with 13 bases aligning to TRBD2. V dropped 4 bases and J dropped 3; count of bases not matched to a gene: 12. Per germline, CDR1 MNHEY and CDR2 SVGEGT. This CDR3 spans 18 amino acids. Written as DNA, the CDR3 is TGTGCCAGCAGTTCCGTAGGACTAGCGGGAGCGGGCCGCTACGAGCAGTACTTC. Protein product: CASSSVGLAGAGRYEQYF.

The V gene is TRBV7-9, the J gene TRBJ1-2; 8 positions match TRBD1. V dropped 1 base and J dropped 4; count of bases not matched to a gene: 2. CDR1 is SEHNR and CDR2 is FQNEAQ in the germline V gene (reference sequence). CDR3 length equals 14 residues. The CDR3 sequence is CASSLGTGGYGYTF. The CDR3, as DNA: TGTGCCAGCAGCTTAGGAACAGGGGGCTATGGCTACACCTTC. Using reference TRBV7-9 and TRBJ1-2 for the parts outside the CDR3, the full variable domain is DTGVSQNPRHKITKRGQNVTFRCDPISEHNRLYWYRQTLGQGPEFLTYFQNEAQLEKSRLLSDRFSAERPKGSFSTLEIQRTEQGDSAMYLCASSLGTGGYGYTFGSGTRLTVV.